The present entry profiles one T cell receptor (beta chain) with its context. This clonotype turned up a few times. This clone's antigen is unknown. Base qualities are not at hand, and no much larger clone is one base apart. The source of the sample is a study of molecular identifiers for immune sequencing clone quantification (dated by TCRdb to about 2018). Study-level background: In a replicate experiment, RNA from roughly 20,000 or 100,000 naive CD8 T cells was split into five aliquots, four of which were sequenced. The study was a methods study using CD8 T cells to benchmark molecular-identifier clustering-based TCR repertoire sequencing (MIDCIRS) and TCR RNA copy counting.

Library generation was performed with PCR. These reads were obtained on a NextSeq 500. Bulk TCR libraries were prepared as previously described, using TCR primers listed in Table S5. The Qiagen AllPrep DNA/RNA kit was used to purify total RNA. Before analysis, reads from multiple sequencing runs of the same library were pooled. In the original analysis: Only reads with exact TCR constant sequence were kept, trimmed to 150 nt, and grouped by their 12-nt molecular barcodes. Reads in each barcode group were sub-clustered using a 15% Levenshtein threshold, and a quality-weighted consensus sequence was built for each RNA molecule. Non-functional sequences were filtered out, along with any lower-count sequence sitting one edit away from another sequence. Barcode sub-clusters with fewer than 20% of the maximum read count were removed, based on fitting two negative binomial distributions. The raw public data were reprocessed by TCRdb itself: fastp quality trimming at Q25, MiXCR clonotype calling, in-frame beta chains only. Records with the same CDR3 protein are collapsed into one entry carrying the most frequent genes and DNA. The V and J calls were determined by TCRdb, not by the authors. This sample gives about 100,000 distinct CDR3 sequences in total; over 30% of them show up just once. The ten largest account for about 4.2% of the sample.

From a lookup of the germline V gene, CDR1 and CDR2 are SGHRS and YFSETQ. From the cysteine up to the phenylalanine, the CDR3 has a length of 17 residues. Only the CDR3 DNA is retained, 51 bases long and in frame from the first base. V is shortened by 1 base, J by 6 bases, and the region joining them spans 22 bases. What the research found in general, with its limitations: When barcode sub-clustering was omitted, TCR diversity was inflated by chimeric consensus sequences, with chimeras reaching as high as 47%. Highly expanded clone sizes could be underestimated if identical TCR molecules share a barcode. Modeling indicated about three TCR RNA copies recovered per cell, compared with about 9.4 by digital PCR, which implies a capture efficiency of approximately 31%. The naive libraries included spiked-in Jurkat TCR RNA (about nine copies' worth), and this Jurkat TCR RNA is not part of the donor repertoire. Spiked-in Jurkat TCR RNA equivalent to a single cell was reported to be detectable even among 850,000 to 1,000,000 naive CD8 T cells. In CMV-specific effector cells, clones with more than 20 RNA copies accounted for over 97% of molecules, whereas in naive cells such clones accounted for under 1%.

Naive CD8 T cell libraries were made from roughly 20,000 to 1,000,000 sorted cells using 10%, 30% or 50% of purified RNA. Naive CD8 T cells, defined as CD8+CD4-CCR7+CD45RA+, were FACS-sorted into RLT Plus buffer on a BD FACSAria II. To test detection sensitivity, Jurkat RNA equal to around 11 TCR copies was added to samples of about 17,000-1,100,000 naive CD8 T cells. CD8 T cells were enriched with RosetteSep CD8+ T Cell Enrichment Cocktail and Ficoll-Paque, followed by ACK red cell lysis. This TCR came from a human donor in good health. Some libraries in this study had Jurkat cell RNA spiked in. Recombination connected TRBV5-1 to TRBJ1-2; the D gene lacks a confident call. The sequenced sample was naive CD8+ T cells from blood, with Jurkat cell RNA spiked in. Explained via the paper, the cell subset or site label denotes: FACS-sorted CD8+CD4-CCR7+CD45RA+ naive T cells. The CDR3 has the sequence CASSLWAGPSDVNGYTF. In nucleotides, the sequence is TGCGCCAGCAGCTTGTGGGCAGGTCCGTCCGATGTTAATGGCTACACCTTC.